Below, 30 T cell receptor beta chains from the same sample are listed, as sequenced in a study of post-analysis software for immune sequencing data. Findings and limits, study-wide: Patients used a handful of TRBV segments, including TRBV5-6, TRBV5-1 and TRBV20-1, more often than controls.

No cognate antigen is known for these TCRs. TCR beta cDNA libraries had unique molecular identifiers. TCRdb analysed the PCR reads with MiXCR anew, one entry per CDR3 protein. The data show more than 500,000 distinct CDR3 sequences, about a third seen once. The specimen was blood. Receptors were obtained from a girl aged 2-17 years with multiple sclerosis.

This chain links TRBV4-1 with TRBJ2-7; D remains unclear. The DNA end is more similar to TRBJ2-5, so the J call may be wrong. Germline V gives CDR1 MGHRA, CDR2 YSYEKL. This CDR3 region has 13 residues. The CDR3 nucleotides read TGCGCCAGCAGCCAAGCCTGGAGAGAGACCCAGTACTTC. The encoded protein is CASSQAWRETQYF.

This clonotype was counted only a few times. V is TRBV15 and J is TRBJ2-5; D possibly uses TRBD1 or TRBD2 (5 bases each). Germline V lookup: CDR1 LNHNV, CDR2 YYDKDF (reference sequence). V lost 5 bases and J 2 bases, leaving 12 bases between the germline ends. The CDR3 spans 14 residues. CDR3 DNA sequence: TGTGCCACCAGCTCCCCGGGGCTTCAAGAGACCCAGTACTTC. It yields the protein CATSSPGLQETQYF.

In its sample, this clonotype was seen a few times. V gene TRBV18 combines with J gene TRBJ2-1, with 10 bases matching TRBD2. Germline V gene data show CDR1 as KGHSH and CDR2 as LQKENI. The V gene end was trimmed by 3 bases and the J gene end by 4 bases; junction bases not matched to a gene: 6. The CDR3 runs to 16 residues. This CDR3 reads CASSPQRGGMYNEQFF. The DNA for the CDR3 is TGTGCCAGCTCACCCCAGCGGGGGGGAATGTACAATGAGCAGTTCTTC.

This clonotype was detected only a few times. The rearrangement links TRBV16 to TRBJ2-5; TRBD1 matches at 7 bases. V was pared by 4 bases and J by 11 bases, with 10 bases of the junction left unmatched. CDR3 length: 13 residues. Germline lookup yields CDR1 KGHSY and CDR2 FQNENV. CDR3 nucleotides: TGTGCCAGCAGCCCCGGGCAGGGGGAAGAGCAGTACTTC. Translation: CASSPGQGEEQYF.

The CDR3 loop reads CSVAKLAGGLTDTQYF. Written as DNA, the CDR3 is TGCAGCGTAGCCAAACTAGCGGGGGGTTTAACAGATACGCAGTATTTT. The gene calls are TRBV29-1 and TRBJ2-3; 12 bases are shared with TRBD2. J gave up 3 bases and V 6 bases, and 10 bases lay outside the gene matches. CDR1 is SQVTM, CDR2 ANQGSEA, per germline. The CDR3 spans 16 residues.

V usage is TRBV28 and J usage is TRBJ2-3; D uncertain. The CDR3 sequence is 16 residues long. Germline V lookup: CDR1 MDHEN, CDR2 SYDVKM. V was pared by 6 bases and J by 2 bases, with 18 bases between. The CDR3 region is CASSPQGFGVTDTQYF. CDR3 DNA sequence: TGTGCCAGCAGCCCCCAAGGGTTCGGAGTCACAGATACGCAGTATTTT.

This clonotype has only a few counts. This chain uses TRBV27 with TRBJ2-7; D gene uncertain. Trimming left V 6 bases short and J 2 bases short, with 14 bases between. Germline CDR1 and CDR2: MNHEY and SMNVEV (reference sequence). CDR3 size: 14 residues. The CDR3 sequence is CASRRTRLTYEQYF. The CDR3 coding sequence is TGTGCCAGCAGAAGGACCCGCCTAACCTACGAGCAGTACTTC.

This clonotype was seen more than once but under ten times. The chain combines TRBV20-1 with TRBJ2-5; D gene unclear. Germline lookup yields CDR1 DFQATT and CDR2 SNEGSKA (reference sequence). Trimming pared 3 bases from V and 3 bases from J, leaving 8 bases between. The CDR3 is 12 residues long. CDR3 coding DNA: TGCAGTGCTAGTGGCGGCGAAGAGACCCAGTACTTC. Amino acids: CSASGGEETQYF.

This chain joins TRBV20-1 and TRBJ2-3, with D unclear. CDR3 size: 11 residues. The germline gives CDR1 DFQATT, CDR2 SNEGSKA (reference sequence). V lost 5 bases and J 5 bases, leaving 8 bases between the germline ends. DNA of the CDR3: TGCAGTGCTGCGTTGATAGATACGCAGTATTTT. This codes for CSAALIDTQYF.

The chain uses TRBV4-1 and TRBJ1-2, with 10 bases fitting TRBD1. V was clipped by 3 bases and J by 6 bases; unmatched bases: 7. CDR1 is MGHRA, CDR2 YSYEKL, per germline. The length of the CDR3 is 15 residues. The CDR3 loop reads CASSHEGQGRNGYTF. In nucleotides, the CDR3 is TGCGCCAGCAGCCACGAGGGACAGGGGCGTAATGGCTACACCTTC.

This clonotype appeared a few times. This chain joins TRBV12-3 or TRBV12-4 and TRBJ2-7, with TRBD2 identical over 7 bases. V gave up 2 bases and J gave up 6 bases; unmatched junction bases: 4. The CDR3 totals 13 residues. The CDR3 here is CASSLTGGPEQYF. In DNA, the CDR3 is TGTGCCAGCAGTTTAACGGGGGGACCCGAGCAGTACTTC.

The chain uses TRBV25-1 and TRBJ2-7; 9 bases are shared with TRBD2. Trimming took 7 bases from V and 0 from J; bases not matched to a gene: 7. Looked up from germline, CDR1 is MGHDK and CDR2 is SYGVNS. The CDR3 has 15 residues. The CDR3 bases are TGTGCCAGCACCCCGCCAGCGGGGGGCTCCTACGAGCAGTACTTC. This translates into CASTPPAGGSYEQYF.

This chain joins TRBV7-9 and TRBJ1-1; D possibly corresponds to TRBD1 (5 bases). Germline CDR1 and CDR2: SEHNR and FQNEAQ (reference sequence). This CDR3 region has 12 residues. The CDR3: CAITRGNTEAFF. The CDR3 DNA sequence: TGTGCTATAACTAGGGGGAACACTGAAGCTTTCTTT. The complete variable domain, with remaining parts taken from reference TRBV7-9 and TRBJ1-1, reads DTGVSQNPRHKITKRGQNVTFRCDPISEHNRLYWYRQTLGQGPEFLTYFQNEAQLEKSRLLSDRFSAERPKGSFSTLEIQRTEQGDSAMYLCAITRGNTEAFFGQGTRLTVV.

V and J are TRBV7-9 and TRBJ1-5; no firm D call. The CDR3 loop spans 16 amino acids. The V and J ends lost 5 bases and 2 bases respectively, with 16 bases between them. Germline V lookup: CDR1 SEHNR, CDR2 FQNEAQ (reference sequence). The CDR3 DNA reads TGTGCCAGCAGCGCGTCGTCGGGTTGGCGCAATCAGCCCCAGCATTTT. Translated: CASSASSGWRNQPQHF.

V gene TRBV10-3 combines with J gene TRBJ2-3; 8 nucleotides agree with TRBD2. Germline lookup yields CDR1 ENHRY and CDR2 SYGVKD. V lost 3 bases to trimming and J lost 2 bases; unmatched junction nucleotides: 16. The CDR3 contains 19 residues. CDR3 sequence (DNA): TGTGCCATCAGTGACCGTAACAGCGGGGGCACTTCACTCACAGATACGCAGTATTTT. This sequence encodes CAISDRNSGGTSLTDTQYF.

V is TRBV12-3 or TRBV12-4 and J is TRBJ1-2; no clear D. CDR3 length: 12 amino acids. With 7 bases removed from V and 4 bases from J, the gap between germline ends came to 10 bases. The CDR3 is CASTSEAYGYTF. CDR3 DNA sequence: TGTGCCAGCACCTCTGAAGCCTATGGCTACACCTTC.

The rearrangement links TRBV7-9 to TRBJ1-1, with D possibly TRBD1 on 5 matching bases. The CDR3 is 15 residues long. V was cut by 1 base and J by 1 base, with 10 bases left in between. Germline-derived CDR1 and CDR2 are SEHNR and FQNEAQ (reference sequence). The CDR3 bases are TGTGCCAGCAGCTTAGGGGGGATACGGAACACTGAAGCTTTCTTT. Translated: CASSLGGIRNTEAFF.

Comment on this clonotype: This may come from a read error, since a much larger clone is one base off. This sequence joins TRBV5-1 and TRBJ2-1; D unresolved. Matching the DNA end better, TRBJ2-7 makes the J call doubtful. From germline, CDR1 is SGHRS and CDR2 YFSETQ. CDR3 size: 15 residues. This CDR3 reads CASSHPDTSYNEQYF. The CDR3 nucleotides read TGCGCCAGCAGCCACCCCGACACGTCCTACAATGAGCAGTACTTC.

The table lists this clonotype with a few counts. V and J are TRBV3-1 and TRBJ2-7; unclear D gene. Germline CDR1 is LGHDT and CDR2 is YNNKEL (reference sequence). The V gene lost 0 bases and the J gene lost 5 bases, with 8 bases spanning the gap. The CDR3 runs 13 residues. CDR3 protein: CASSQESRNEQYF. The CDR3 DNA follows: TGTGCCAGCAGCCAAGAAAGTCGGAACGAGCAGTACTTC.

Only a few counts were recorded for this clonotype. The chain combines TRBV5-1 with TRBJ2-3; 7 nucleotides line up with TRBD2. V shed 4 bases and J 2 bases; nucleotides not matched to a gene: 10. The CDR3 covers 16 residues. Germline loops: CDR1 SGHRS, CDR2 YFSETQ. CDR3 sequence: CASSARTSGNTDTQYF. CDR3 nucleotides: TGCGCCAGCAGCGCCCGGACTAGTGGAAACACAGATACGCAGTATTTT.

Many counts were recorded for this clonotype. The chain uses TRBV12-3 or TRBV12-4 and TRBJ2-1; 7 bases map to TRBD2. CDR3 length equals 14 residues. The trim removed 6 bases at V and 1 base at J, leaving 3 bases unmatched. The CDR3 sequence: CASRGGGSYNEQFF. CDR3 sequence (DNA): TGTGCCAGCAGGGGGGGGGGATCCTACAATGAGCAGTTCTTC.

The sample holds a few counts of this clonotype. This chain uses TRBV3-1 with TRBJ1-4; 7 bases align to TRBD1. With 4 bases clipped from V and 4 bases from J, the junction kept 6 bases outside the gene matches. Germline assignment: CDR1 LGHDT and CDR2 YNNKEL (reference sequence). The CDR3 is 15 amino acids. CDR3 protein: CASSLSAGGNEKLFF. CDR3 sequence (DNA): TGTGCCAGCAGCCTTTCGGCAGGGGGTAATGAAAAACTGTTTTTT.

This chain connects TRBV12-3 or TRBV12-4 to TRBJ2-2; D is undetermined. The V end was cut by 8 bases, the J end by 4 bases, with 11 bases between. The CDR3 is 13 amino acids. The chain's CDR3 is CASGVRRTGELFF. The CDR3, as DNA: TGTGCCAGCGGGGTGCGGCGCACCGGGGAGCTGTTTTTT.

This rearrangement joins TRBV7-6 to TRBJ2-7, with 10 bases that match TRBD2. The end of the DNA is better explained by TRBJ2-5, so the J call may be wrong. Germline assignment: CDR1 SGHVS and CDR2 FNYEAQ. The CDR3 is 15 residues long. The CDR3 nucleotides are TGTGCCAGCAGCTTAGGACTAGCGGGCACAGGGACCCAGTACTTC. This codes for CASSLGLAGTGTQYF.

The rearrangement links TRBV19 to TRBJ1-4, with 9 bases fitting TRBD1. Germline CDR1 LNHDA, CDR2 SQIVND (reference sequence). The CDR3 is 15 amino acids. The V segment lost 8 bases and the J segment 8 bases; nucleotides outside the gene matches: 12. The CDR3, as DNA: TGTGCCAGTGGAGTATCCGGGACAGGGAGGGAAAAACTGTTTTTT. Its translation is CASGVSGTGREKLFF.

The CDR3 region is CSARDGSNYGYTF. The CDR3 DNA sequence: TGCAGTGCTAGAGACGGGTCTAACTATGGCTACACCTTC. This chain joins TRBV20-1 and TRBJ1-2; no reliable D call. CDR3 length: 13 amino acids. The V end was cut by 0 bases, the J end by 0 bases, with 5 bases between. Germline CDR1 DFQATT, CDR2 SNEGSKA (reference sequence).

This clonotype was counted only a few times. This chain joins TRBV18 and TRBJ2-7; D is ambiguous. V lost 5 bases and J 3 bases, leaving 11 bases between the germline ends. The CDR3 has 13 amino acids. Germline lookup yields CDR1 KGHSH and CDR2 LQKENI. CDR3 nucleotides: TGTGCCAGCTCATCCACAGAGTACTACGAGCAGTACTTC. Encoded protein: CASSSTEYYEQYF.

The rearrangement links TRBV10-3 to TRBJ1-1; D not certain. CDR3 length: 13 amino acids. Trimming left V 6 bases short and J 0 bases short, with 8 bases between. From germline, CDR1 is ENHRY and CDR2 SYGVKD. The DNA of the CDR3 is TGTGCCATCAGAACGGTTATGAACACTGAAGCTTTCTTT. It yields the protein CAIRTVMNTEAFF.

This clonotype was counted only a few times. The chain couples TRBV10-3 to TRBJ1-2, with D maybe TRBD1 (5 bases). There are 16 residues in the CDR3. Per the germline V gene, CDR1 is ENHRY and CDR2 is SYGVKD. Trimming took off 0 bases at V and 4 bases at J, with 15 bases between the two ends. CDR3 sequence (DNA): TGTGCCATCAGTGAGTCGATTTTGCAGGGTGGCTATGGCTACACCTTC. It codes for CAISESILQGGYGYTF.

The chain links TRBV12-3 or TRBV12-4 to TRBJ1-4; D unresolved. The CDR3 runs 12 residues. V was trimmed by 4 bases and J by 7 bases, leaving 7 bases between them. In nucleotides, the CDR3 is TGTGCCAGCAGTTCCTGGGGTGAAAAACTGTTTTTT. This translates into CASSSWGEKLFF.